This T cell receptor (beta chain) was identified in a study of blood T cell repertoires in COVID-19. Study information: Sites across the United States, Italy and Spain contributed samples from acute and convalescent COVID-19.

Seattle researchers signed up patients amid active infection and tracked them longitudinally. Profiled with immunoSEQ multiplex PCR; TCRdb holds only in-frame clones, not every one. This sample has 150,000 or so clones; 80% to 90% occur once, and the top ten carry around 15%. Trimming cost V 2 bases and J 6 bases, with 19 bases left between them. This CDR3 contains 17 residues. Germline-derived CDR1 and CDR2 are MDHEN and SYDVKM. This clonotype originated in a man aged 18 to 29 with COVID-19, enrolled during active disease. The chain is built from TRBV28 and TRBJ2-2; D ambiguous. The sample was peripheral blood. The CDR3 here is CASSLITLGYQSGELFF. Here the CDR3 DNA reads TGTGCCAGCAGTTTAATTACTCTAGGATACCAATCCGGGGAGCTGTTTTTT.